This T cell receptor beta chain was sequenced in a study of blood T cell repertoires in COVID-19. Study-wide context: Acute and convalescent COVID-19 specimens originated in the United States, Italy and Spain. Sources were T cells, B-cell-depleted T cells, or PBMCs; the material itself was cDNA or gDNA.

Between the trimmed V and J ends, which lost 3 bases and 0 bases, there was a span of 12 bases. Germline V gene sequence: CDR1 MNHEY, CDR2 SVGAGI. This CDR3 has 16 residues. Authors' processing steps: Reference gene primer amplification yielded estimated nucleated cell counts. Generated by immunoSEQ multiplex PCR, the TCRdb table keeps only in-frame clones and is missing some. V and J calls plus clone size are reproduced from that table; the DNA served to infer D and trimming. The sample consists of 70,000 or so clones, 82% of them appearing once. The chain couples TRBV6-5 to TRBJ1-3, with a possible D match to TRBD1 (6 bases). This clonotype was sampled from a human donor in a cohort sampled during active COVID-19. The source material was peripheral blood. The CDR3 reads CASSYRQGNSGNTIYF. CDR3 nucleotides: TGTGCCAGCAGTTATAGGCAGGGGAACTCTGGAAACACCATATATTTT.